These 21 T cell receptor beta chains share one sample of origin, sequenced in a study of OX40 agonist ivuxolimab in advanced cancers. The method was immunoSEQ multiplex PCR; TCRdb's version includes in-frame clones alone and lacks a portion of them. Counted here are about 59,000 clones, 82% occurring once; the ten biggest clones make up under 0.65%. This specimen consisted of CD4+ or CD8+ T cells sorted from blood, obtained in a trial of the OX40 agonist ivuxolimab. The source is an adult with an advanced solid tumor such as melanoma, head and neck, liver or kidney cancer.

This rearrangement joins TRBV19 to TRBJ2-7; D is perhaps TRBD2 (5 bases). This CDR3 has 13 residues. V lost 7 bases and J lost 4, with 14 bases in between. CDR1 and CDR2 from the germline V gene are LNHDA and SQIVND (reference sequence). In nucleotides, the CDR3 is TGTGCCAGTATGGCCCCCGGCGGGTACGAGCAGTACTTC. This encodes CASMAPGGYEQYF.

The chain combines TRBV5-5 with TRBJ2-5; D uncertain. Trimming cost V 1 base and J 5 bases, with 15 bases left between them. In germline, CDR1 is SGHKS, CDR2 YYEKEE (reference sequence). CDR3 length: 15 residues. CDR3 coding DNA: TGTGCCAGCAGCTTGACGGGTAGTAATTTGGAGACCCAGTACTTC. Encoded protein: CASSLTGSNLETQYF.

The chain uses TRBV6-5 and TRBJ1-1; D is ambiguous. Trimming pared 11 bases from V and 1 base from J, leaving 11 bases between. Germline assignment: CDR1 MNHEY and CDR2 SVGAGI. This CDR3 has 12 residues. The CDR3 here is CALRPGNTEAFF. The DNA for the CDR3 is TGTGCCCTTCGCCCGGGGAACACTGAAGCTTTCTTT.

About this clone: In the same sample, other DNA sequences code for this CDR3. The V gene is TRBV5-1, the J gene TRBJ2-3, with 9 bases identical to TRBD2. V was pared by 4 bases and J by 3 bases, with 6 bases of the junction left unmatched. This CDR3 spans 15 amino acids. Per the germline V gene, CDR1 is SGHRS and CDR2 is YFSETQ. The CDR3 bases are TGCGCCAGCAGCGCGGCAAGCGGGAGGACAGATACGCAGTATTTT. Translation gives CASSAASGRTDTQYF.

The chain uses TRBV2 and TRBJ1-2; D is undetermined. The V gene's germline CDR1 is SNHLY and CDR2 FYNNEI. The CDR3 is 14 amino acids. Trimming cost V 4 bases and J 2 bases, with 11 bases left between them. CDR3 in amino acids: CASSVDRGNYGYTF. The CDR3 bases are TGTGCCAGCAGTGTGGACCGCGGAAACTATGGCTACACCTTC. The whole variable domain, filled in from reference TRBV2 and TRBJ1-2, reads EPEVTQTPSHQVTQMGQEVILRCVPISNHLYFYWYRQILGQKVEFLVSFYNNEISEKSEIFDDQFSVERPDGSNFTLKIRSTKLEDSAMYFCASSVDRGNYGYTFGSGTRLTVV.

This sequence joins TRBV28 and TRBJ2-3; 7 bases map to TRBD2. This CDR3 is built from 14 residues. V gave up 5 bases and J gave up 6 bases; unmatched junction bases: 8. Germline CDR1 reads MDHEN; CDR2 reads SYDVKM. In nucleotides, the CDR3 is TGTGCCAGCAGTAGGGCGGGAGTCGTCGATACGCAGTATTTT. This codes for CASSRAGVVDTQYF.

In DNA, the CDR3 is TGTGCCAGCAGCGTAGGAACGGGAATCGACAATGAGCAGTTCTTC. As protein: CASSVGTGIDNEQFF. The chain employs TRBV9 and TRBJ2-1; possibly TRBD2 for D (5 bases). This CDR3 is 15 amino acids long. CDR1 and CDR2 (germline): SGDLS, YYNGEE. V was cut by 0 bases and J by 5 bases, with 12 bases left in between.

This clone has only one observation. The CDR3 spells CASSFSGSVSYEQYF. The CDR3 nucleotides are TGTGCCAGCTCATTTAGCGGGAGTGTTTCCTACGAGCAGTACTTC. The genes are TRBV18 and TRBJ2-7, with TRBD2 identical over 9 bases. CDR3 size: 15 residues. Germline lookup yields CDR1 KGHSH and CDR2 LQKENI. V shed 5 bases, J shed 1 base, and the junction held 6 bases outside the gene matches.

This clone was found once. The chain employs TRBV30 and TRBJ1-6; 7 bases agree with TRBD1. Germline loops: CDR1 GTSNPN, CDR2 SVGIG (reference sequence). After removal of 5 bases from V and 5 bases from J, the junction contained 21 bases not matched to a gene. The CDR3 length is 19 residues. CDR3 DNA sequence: TGTGCCTGGGGGGGGACAGACTACTCCTATCGAACTAATAATTCACCCCTCCACTTT. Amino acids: CAWGGTDYSYRTNNSPLHF.

As DNA, the CDR3 is TGTGCCAGCAGTGATAGGACTAGCGATGAGCAGTTCTTC. Amino acid sequence: CASSDRTSDEQFF. The J gene is TRBJ2-1, the V gene TRBV2; TRBD2 agrees at 9 bases. Losses at the gene ends were 3 bases for V and 8 bases for J; bases not matched to a gene: 2. CDR1 is SNHLY and CDR2 is FYNNEI in the germline V gene. CDR3 length: 13 residues.

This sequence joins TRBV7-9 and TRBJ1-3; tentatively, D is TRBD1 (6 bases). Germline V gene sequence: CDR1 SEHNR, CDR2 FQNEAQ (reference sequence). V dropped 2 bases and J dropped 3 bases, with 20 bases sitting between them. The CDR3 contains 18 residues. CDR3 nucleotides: TGTGCCAGCAGCTTACAACCCGCCGGCAGGGGCATTGGAAACACCATATATTTT. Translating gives CASSLQPAGRGIGNTIYF. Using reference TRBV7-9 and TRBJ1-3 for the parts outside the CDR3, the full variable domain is DTGVSQNPRHKITKRGQNVTFRCDPISEHNRLYWYRQTLGQGPEFLTYFQNEAQLEKSRLLSDRFSAERPKGSFSTLEIQRTEQGDSAMYLCASSLQPAGRGIGNTIYFGEGSWLTVV.

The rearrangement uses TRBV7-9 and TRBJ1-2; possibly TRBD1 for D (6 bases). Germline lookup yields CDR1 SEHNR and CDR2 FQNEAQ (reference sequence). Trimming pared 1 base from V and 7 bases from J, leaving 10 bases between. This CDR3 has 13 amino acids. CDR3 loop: CASSLEGGGGYTF. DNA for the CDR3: TGTGCCAGCAGCTTAGAAGGGGGAGGTGGCTACACCTTC.

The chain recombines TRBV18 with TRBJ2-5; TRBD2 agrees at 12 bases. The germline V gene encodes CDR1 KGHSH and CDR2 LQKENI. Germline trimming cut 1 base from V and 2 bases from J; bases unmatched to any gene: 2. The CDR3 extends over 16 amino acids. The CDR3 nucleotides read TGTGCCAGCTCACCACGGACTAGCGGGGTACAAGAGACCCAGTACTTC. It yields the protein CASSPRTSGVQETQYF.

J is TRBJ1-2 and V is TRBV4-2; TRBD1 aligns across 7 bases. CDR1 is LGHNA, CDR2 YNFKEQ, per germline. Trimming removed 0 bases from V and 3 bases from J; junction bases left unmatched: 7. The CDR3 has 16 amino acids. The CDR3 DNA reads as TGTGCCAGCAGCCAAGATCGCAGGGGGTTATACTATGGCTACACCTTC. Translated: CASSQDRRGLYYGYTF.

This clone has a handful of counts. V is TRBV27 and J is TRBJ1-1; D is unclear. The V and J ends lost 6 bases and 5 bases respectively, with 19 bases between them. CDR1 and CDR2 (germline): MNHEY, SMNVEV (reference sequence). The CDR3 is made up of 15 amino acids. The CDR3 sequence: CASRHREWLVTEAFF. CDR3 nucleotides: TGTGCCAGCAGGCACCGGGAGTGGTTGGTAACTGAAGCTTTCTTT.

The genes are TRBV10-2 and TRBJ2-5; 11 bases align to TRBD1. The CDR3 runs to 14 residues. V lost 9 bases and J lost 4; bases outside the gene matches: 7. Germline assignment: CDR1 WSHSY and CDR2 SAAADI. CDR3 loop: CASRDRGGGETQYF. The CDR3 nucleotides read TGCGCCAGTCGGGACAGGGGGGGTGGAGAGACCCAGTACTTC.

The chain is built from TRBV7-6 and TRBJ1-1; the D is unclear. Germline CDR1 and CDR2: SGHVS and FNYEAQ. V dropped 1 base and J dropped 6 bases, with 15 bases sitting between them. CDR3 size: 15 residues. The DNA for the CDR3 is TGTGCCAGCAGCTTAGTCGGCGCTGGTGGATCTGAAGCTTTCTTT. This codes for CASSLVGAGGSEAFF.

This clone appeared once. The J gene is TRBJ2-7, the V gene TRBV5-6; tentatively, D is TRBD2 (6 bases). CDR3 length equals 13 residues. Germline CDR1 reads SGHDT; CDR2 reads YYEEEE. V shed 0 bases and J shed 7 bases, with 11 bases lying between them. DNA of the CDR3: TGTGCCAGCAGCTTGGCCCGCGGGGTTGAGCAGTACTTC. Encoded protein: CASSLARGVEQYF.

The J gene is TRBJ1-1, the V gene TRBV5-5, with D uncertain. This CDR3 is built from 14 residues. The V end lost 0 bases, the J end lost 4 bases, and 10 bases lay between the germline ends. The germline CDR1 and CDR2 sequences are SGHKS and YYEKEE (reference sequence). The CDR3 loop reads CASSLDSGSTEAFF. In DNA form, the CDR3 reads TGTGCCAGCAGCTTGGATAGCGGGAGCACTGAAGCTTTCTTT.

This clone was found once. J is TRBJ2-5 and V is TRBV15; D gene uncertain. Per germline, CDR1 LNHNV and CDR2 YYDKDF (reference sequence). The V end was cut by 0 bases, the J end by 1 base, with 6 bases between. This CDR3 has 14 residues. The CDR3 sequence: CATSRDLSQETQYF. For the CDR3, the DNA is TGTGCCACCAGCAGAGATCTGTCCCAAGAGACCCAGTACTTC. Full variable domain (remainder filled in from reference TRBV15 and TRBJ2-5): DAMVIQNPRYQVTQFGKPVTLSCSQTLNHNVMYWYQQKSSQAPKLLFHYYDKDFNNEADTPDNFQSRRPNTSFCFLDIRSPGLGDTAMYLCATSRDLSQETQYFGPGTRLLVL.

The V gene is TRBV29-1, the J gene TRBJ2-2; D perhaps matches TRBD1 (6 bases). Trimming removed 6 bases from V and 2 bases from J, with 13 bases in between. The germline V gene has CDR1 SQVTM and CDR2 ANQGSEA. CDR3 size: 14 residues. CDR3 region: CSVFRDTNTGELFF. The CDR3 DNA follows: TGCAGCGTCTTCAGGGACACCAACACCGGGGAGCTGTTTTTT.